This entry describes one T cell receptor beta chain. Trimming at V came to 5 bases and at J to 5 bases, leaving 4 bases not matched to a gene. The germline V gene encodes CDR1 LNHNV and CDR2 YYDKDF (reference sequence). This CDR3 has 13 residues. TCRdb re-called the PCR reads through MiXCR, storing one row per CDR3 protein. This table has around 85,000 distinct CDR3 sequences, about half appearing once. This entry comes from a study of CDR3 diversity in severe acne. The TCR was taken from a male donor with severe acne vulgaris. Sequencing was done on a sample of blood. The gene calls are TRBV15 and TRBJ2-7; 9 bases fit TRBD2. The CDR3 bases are TGTGCCACCAGCTTTAGCGGGAGCGACGAGCAGTACTTC. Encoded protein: CATSFSGSDEQYF.